This TCR beta chain came from a study of shared clonotypes between healthy human individuals (dated by TCRdb to the early 2020s). At the level of the whole study: The cohort comprised a couple of women and a few men aged 18 to 49 years. Blood TCR repertoires of about five healthy adults were deeply sequenced to estimate repertoire size and the extent of clonotype sharing between individuals. Per donor, three plates each were used for CD4 naive and CD4 memory, two for CD8 naive, and one for CD8 memory. Between about 0.94 and 10 billion PBMCs per donor were obtained by leukapheresis. To increase sequencing depth and limit assay-specific biases, different laboratories used diverse techniques to prepare libraries and sequence TCR repertoires. Overall study outcomes, separate from this receptor: When a handful of donors were compared, the shared fraction of clonotypes was around 5% for naive CD4, 3.5% to 4% for naive CD8, more than 2% for memory CD4, and 0.35% to 0.4% for memory CD8. Even with the large sequencing depth, rarefaction of the sorted-subset datasets indicated that sequencing was incomplete. Based on pairwise subsampling, the degree of clonotype sharing among donors was expected to be affected by sequencing depth. Compared with non-shared clonotypes, clonotypes shared by all four sorted-subset donors had higher generation probabilities. The small number of donors limited the genetic and exposure-history diversity represented. Sampling was restricted to blood, and TCR repertoires in tissues likely differ from the TCR repertoires found in blood. Estimated clonotype richness was generally larger for naive than for memory subsets.

CDR1 and CDR2 are drawn from the germline V gene (reference sequence): MNHNY, SVGAGI. Relative to germline, V is 0 bases shorter and J is 4 bases shorter, with 10 bases between their ends. The CDR3, from cysteine to phenylalanine, totals 14 residues. Of the read, only the CDR3 DNA is kept; its 42 bases are in frame from base 1. Healthy HIV-negative adults with no recently reported acute infections or vaccinations were included as donors. Only Caucasian adults living in Nashville, Tennessee, USA were represented among the donors. CD8 memory samples consisted of magnetically selected CD45RO+ cells combined with CCR7-negative CD45RA+ effector memory (TemRA) cells. Blood was collected by leukapheresis, and PBMCs were isolated by Ficoll-Histopaque density gradient centrifugation and then cryopreserved in liquid nitrogen vapor phase. Analytical flow cytometry was used to check the purity and quantity of each magnetically sorted T cell population. From each sorted fraction, genomic DNA was isolated and quantified by UV absorbance on a Nanodrop 2000c.

As for this clone: Its recognized antigen is unknown. Per-base qualities were not stored, and no clone one base away is much larger.

Using the deep immunoSEQ assay, multiplex PCR amplified TCR CDR3 regions from genomic DNA. Extracted genomic DNA from each cell subset was spread evenly across all wells of several immunoSEQ 96-well plates, with each plate serving as a replicate. For sorted subsets, each replicate PCR was loaded with about 0.2 ug genomic DNA, equivalent to 30,000 to 35,000 T cell genomes. Purified libraries were measured with a Qubit 3.0 fluorometer, size-checked on a Bioanalyzer 2100, and measured again with the KAPA Library Quantification kit. A separate single-read 150-cycle Illumina NextSeq 550 flow cell was used to sequence each immunoSEQ 96-well plate. Concerning the study's data processing: Because the immunoSEQ output held only junctional sequences and lacked quality scores, the filtering could not match the filtering applied to full-length reads. Sequences were annotated with PyIR, a Python wrapper for IgBLAST v1.9, using IMGT germline references to assign V/J genes and CDR3. Reads were removed for weak V/J assignments (E-value above 1e-6), missing CDR3, stop codons, out-of-frame junctions, or ambiguous translated residues. V3J clonotypes were defined by identical inferred V gene, J gene, and CDR3 amino acid sequence. Percentage overlap between repertoires was calculated by dividing the number of shared unique clonotypes by the size of the smaller repertoire. Repertoire richness was assessed with RTK rarefaction, the Chao1 estimator, and Recon v2.1 estimates of unobserved clonotypes. Generation probabilities were computed with OLGA for all TCRbeta clonotypes obtained by the gDNA method from several donors. TCRdb carries this immuneACCESS record with in-frame sequences only. Its versions omit some clonotypes, under half of them owing to an unresolved V gene in the studies checked, with the rest unexplained. Clone size and V and J calls were adopted from that table, with D and trimming inferred from the DNA. The sample table lists over 95,000 clones, around two thirds of them with a count of one. About 26% of the sample lies in the top ten.

Sequenced: memory CD8+ T cells sorted from blood. The sample's cell subset or site label, decoded: CD45RO+ cells pooled with CCR7-negative TemRA cells. The sequence was obtained from a woman aged 25 to 39 in good health. The rearranged segments are TRBV6-6 and TRBJ2-7; the D gene is possibly TRBD1 or TRBD2, each agreeing over 5 bases. Read as DNA, the sequence is TGTGCCAGCAGTTACTCTGGGGGTACGTACGAGCAGTACTTC. Its translation reads: CASSYSGGTYEQYF.